The rows below give T cell receptor beta chains drawn from one sample of a study of blood T cells in healthy people across ages. TCRdb fed the 5' RACE reads into MiXCR, producing one record per CDR3 protein. This sample yields approximately 1,000,000 distinct CDR3 sequences, of which 40% to 45% are seen a single time; approximately 17% belongs to the top ten. Sequenced: blood. The receptors derive from a woman aged 60-70 years in good health. CDR3s include the opening cysteine and the closing phenylalanine or tryptophan. D genes are given only for firm matches. Size is stated for part of the rows, as once, few or many counts, or as a class when the clone is expanded.

>.|.|TRBJ2-3|TRBV5-1
CASRRQGYQDTQYF
TGCGCCAGCAGACGCCAGGGGTATCAAGATACGCAGTATTTT
>.|TRBD2|TRBJ2-1|TRBV25-1
CASREYVALVAGGEQFF
TGTGCCAGCAGGGAATATGTGGCGCTGGTGGCCGGGGGGGAGCAGTTCTTC
>.|TRBD2|TRBJ2-5|TRBV2
CASRKAGGETQYF
TGTGCCAGCAGGAAAGCGGGAGGAGAGACCCAGTACTTC
>.|TRBD2|TRBJ2-3|TRBV20-1
CSASWSSGRAGTDTQYF
TGCAGTGCTAGTTGGTCTAGCGGGAGGGCTGGCACAGATACGCAGTATTTT
>many|.|TRBJ2-7|TRBV2
CASSDRDEQYF
TGTGCCAGCAGTGACAGGGACGAGCAGTACTTC
>.|.|TRBJ2-7|TRBV29-1
CSADGGHDPHEQYF
TGCAGCGCGGACGGGGGCCACGATCCCCACGAGCAGTACTTC
>.|TRBD1|TRBJ2-7|TRBV5-6
CASSLADRDYEQYF
TGTGCCAGCAGCTTGGCGGACAGGGACTACGAGCAGTACTTC
>.|TRBD1|TRBJ2-3|TRBV15
CATSRYTGGAVDTQYF
TGTGCCACCAGCAGATATACAGGGGGCGCAGTAGATACGCAGTATTTT
>.|.|TRBJ2-3|TRBV5-1
CASRWTATDTQYF
TGCGCCAGCAGATGGACAGCTACAGATACGCAGTATTTT
>.|.|TRBJ2-5|TRBV2
CASISEGVGETQYF
TGTGCCAGCATTTCAGAAGGGGTTGGCGAGACCCAGTACTTC
>.|TRBD2|TRBJ2-1|TRBV3-1
CASSHGLAGGQETQFF
TGTGCCAGCAGCCATGGACTAGCGGGAGGCCAAGAGACCCAGTTCTTC
>.|.|TRBJ2-5|TRBV24-1
CATSDLSRRDGQETQYF
TGTGCCACCAGTGATTTGAGTCGGCGGGACGGGCAAGAGACCCAGTACTTC
>.|.|TRBJ2-4|TRBV10-1
CASSREQGKLYF
TGCGCCAGCAGTCGGGAGCAGGGTAAACTGTACTTC
>.|TRBD2|TRBJ2-3|TRBV5-1
CASSLSTSGSADTQYF
TGCGCCAGCAGCCTATCTACTAGCGGGAGCGCAGATACGCAGTATTTT
>few|.|TRBJ2-4|TRBV7-3
CASSLSPGPHGNIQYF
TGTGCCAGCAGCTTAAGCCCAGGGCCCCACGGAAACATTCAGTACTTC
>.|TRBD2|TRBJ2-3|TRBV27
CASSLLAGFADTQYF
TGTGCCAGCAGTTTACTAGCGGGCTTCGCAGATACGCAGTATTTT